These T cell receptor beta chains were read from a single sample in a study of response to subunit inactivated influenza vaccine. MiXCR was run by TCRdb on the RT-PCR reads, yielding one entry per CDR3 protein. The sample has around 470,000 distinct CDR3 sequences; approximately 6.9% are singletons. The sequenced sample was PBMCs from blood, obtained less than 30 months after vaccination. These receptors were obtained from a man aged 45-69 years who received an inactivated influenza vaccine. The CDR3 runs from the conserved cysteine through the conserved F or W. Each record gives: clone size, V gene, D gene, J gene, CDR3 protein, CDR3 DNA. D genes are given only for firm matches. A clone size is listed for some rows: how often the clone was seen (once, few, many), or a class if it is expanded.

many	TRBV27	NA	TRBJ1-2	CASSSFYRKKDAGYTF	TGTGCCAGCAGTTCATTTTACAGGAAGAAGGACGCAGGCTACACCTTC
once	TRBV7-8	NA	TRBJ2-5	CASSAQRTRTETQYF	TGTGCCAGCAGCGCCCAGAGGACCCGGACGGAGACCCAGTACTTC
NA	TRBV7-9	NA	TRBJ2-2	CASRSRVRVGELFF	TGTGCCAGCAGGTCCAGGGTCAGGGTCGGGGAGCTGTTTTTT
few	TRBV10-3	NA	TRBJ2-7	CAISESQAATEQYF	TGTGCCATCAGTGAGTCGCAGGCCGCTACGGAACAGTACTTC
few	TRBV5-1	TRBD1	TRBJ1-2	CASSLEQGAQYGYTF	TGCGCCAGCAGCTTGGAACAGGGGGCGCAGTATGGCTACACCTTC
few	TRBV7-6	TRBD1	TRBJ2-5	CASSLRDRSRQETQYF	TGTGCCAGCAGCTTAAGGGACAGGTCCCGCCAAGAGACCCAGTACTTC
many	TRBV12-3/TRBV12-4	NA	TRBJ1-1	CASRLDGPTEAFF	TGTGCCAGCAGATTGGACGGTCCCACTGAAGCTTTCTTT
many	TRBV6-1	NA	TRBJ2-2	CASSSGRSTGELFF	TGTGCCAGCAGCAGCGGGCGGTCCACCGGGGAGCTGTTTTTT
many	TRBV20-1	TRBD1	TRBJ2-3	CSAGQGRISTDTQYF	TGCAGTGCTGGACAGGGAAGAATAAGCACAGATACGCAGTATTTT
NA	TRBV20-1	NA	TRBJ2-4	CSAVEVAKNIQYF	TGCAGTGCCGTCGAGGTAGCCAAAAACATTCAGTACTTC
many	TRBV14	NA	TRBJ1-6	CASSRQANSPLHF	TGTGCCAGCAGCCGACAGGCAAATTCACCCCTCCACTTT
NA	TRBV27	TRBD2	TRBJ2-7	CASSPGLAVGDEQYF	TGTGCCAGCAGTCCGGGACTAGCGGTAGGGGACGAGCAGTACTTC
many	TRBV10-3	TRBD2	TRBJ2-1	CAISTAQGLAVHNEQFF	TGTGCCATCAGCACCGCACAGGGACTAGCGGTGCACAATGAGCAGTTCTTC
NA	TRBV6-2/TRBV6-3	NA	TRBJ2-2	CASCPGWTGTGELFF	TGTGCCAGCTGCCCCGGTTGGACGGGCACCGGGGAGCTGTTTTTT
NA	TRBV6-5	TRBD2	TRBJ2-5	CASSYPVPGLAGEETQYF	TGTGCCAGCAGTTACCCCGTACCGGGACTAGCGGGAGAGGAGACCCAGTACTTC
few	TRBV28	NA	TRBJ2-7	CASSLAAVSEQYF	TGTGCCAGCAGTTTAGCGGCGGTCAGCGAGCAGTACTTC
NA	TRBV20-1	NA	TRBJ1-2	CSATAAVYGYTF	TGCAGTGCCACGGCGGCTGTCTATGGCTACACCTTC
NA	TRBV6-5	NA	TRBJ1-3	CASSYSLGSGNTIYF	TGTGCCAGCAGTTACTCTCTTGGTTCTGGAAACACCATATATTTT
NA	TRBV20-1	NA	TRBJ1-1	CSARDPRVGMNTEAFF	TGCAGTGCTAGAGACCCAAGGGTAGGGATGAACACTGAAGCTTTCTTT
few	TRBV20-1	TRBD1	TRBJ2-3	CSARPDRITDTQYF	TGCAGTGCTCGTCCGGACAGGATCACAGATACGCAGTATTTT
NA	TRBV28	TRBD1	TRBJ1-1	CASSVTGGGTEAFF	TGTGCCAGCAGTGTAACAGGGGGAGGAACTGAAGCTTTCTTT
many	TRBV10-3	NA	TRBJ2-5	CAISDLQVQETQYF	TGTGCCATCAGTGATCTGCAGGTCCAAGAGACCCAGTACTTC
NA	TRBV6-2/TRBV6-3	TRBD2	TRBJ2-3	CASSYSTETSSKDTQYF	TGTGCCAGCAGTTACTCGACGGAGACTAGCTCCAAGGATACGCAGTATTTT
NA	TRBV29-1	TRBD2	TRBJ2-7	CSALAGEGYEQYF	TGCAGCGCTTTAGCGGGCGAGGGGTACGAGCAGTACTTC
NA	TRBV4-1	NA	TRBJ1-6	CASSQDSGAGSPLHF	TGCGCCAGCAGCCAAGATTCAGGGGCGGGTTCACCCCTCCACTTT
NA	TRBV20-1	NA	TRBJ2-1	CSARDHRALPNEQFF	TGCAGTGCTAGAGATCACCGAGCCCTTCCTAATGAGCAGTTCTTC
few	TRBV20-1	NA	TRBJ2-5	CCAQDGGTVQETQYF	TGCTGTGCTCAGGACGGAGGGACAGTCCAAGAGACCCAGTACTTC
many	TRBV6-7	NA	TRBJ1-5	CASSERDGRNQPQHF	TGTGCCAGCAGCGAGCGGGACGGCCGTAATCAGCCCCAGCATTTT
few	TRBV9	NA	TRBJ1-2	CASSVDLGAGYGYTF	TGTGCCAGCAGCGTAGATCTGGGGGCAGGGTATGGCTACACCTTC
few	TRBV15	NA	TRBJ2-7	CATSRGGTDEQYF	TGTGCCACCAGCAGGGGGGGGACAGACGAGCAGTACTTC
NA	TRBV29-1	NA	TRBJ1-3	CSVSVAGLRNTIYF	TGCAGCGTTTCGGTTGCCGGGCTCAGAAACACCATATATTTT
few	TRBV29-1	TRBD1	TRBJ2-5	CSVGQGLETQYF	TGCAGCGTCGGACAGGGCTTGGAGACCCAGTACTTC
few	TRBV24-1	NA	TRBJ2-5	CATSTSKTAETQYF	TGTGCCACCAGTACCTCCAAGACCGCTGAGACCCAGTACTTC
NA	TRBV7-8	TRBD2	TRBJ2-1	CASSFSTSSGDYNEQFF	TGTGCCAGCAGCTTTTCGACTTCTAGCGGGGACTACAATGAGCAGTTCTTC
many	TRBV7-2	NA	TRBJ1-5	CASSSFSNQPQHF	TGTGCCAGCAGCTCGTTTAGCAATCAGCCCCAGCATTTT
few	TRBV6-2/TRBV6-3	TRBD2	TRBJ2-7	CASRPAGQTYEQYF	TGTGCCAGCAGGCCAGCGGGGCAGACCTACGAGCAGTACTTC
NA	TRBV6-1	TRBD1	TRBJ1-1	CASIQTGLTEAFF	TGTGCCAGCATTCAGACAGGGCTCACTGAAGCTTTCTTT